The clone carrying this T cell receptor beta chain has only one observation. Antigen unknown. The sample comes from a study of T cell responses to AZD1222 COVID-19 vaccine. Generated by immunoSEQ multiplex PCR, the TCRdb table keeps only in-frame clones and is missing some. The sample records around 120,000 clones, about 87% being singletons. Whole-study findings and limits: Repertoires were sampled only after the peak T cell response. Seropositive at baseline were only 5 or 6 AZD1222 recipients. Donors were chiefly white British, with a greater number of females, and clonal diversity was perhaps underestimated. Targets within unmutated variant regions were reportedly found for nearly half of spike-specific TCRs.

This clonotype was sampled from an adult in good health. Specimen: peripheral blood, collected on day 0 of AZD1222 vaccination.

CDR3 in DNA: TGCGCCAGCAGCTTCGGCAGTCGAGGTAGGGCCATTAACACTGAAGCTTTCTTT. Protein sequence: CASSFGSRGRAINTEAFF. The chain joins TRBV5-1 to TRBJ1-1, with D uncertain. V shed 2 bases and J shed 2 bases, with 22 bases lying between them. The CDR3 has 18 residues. Germline V lookup: CDR1 SGHRS, CDR2 YFSETQ.